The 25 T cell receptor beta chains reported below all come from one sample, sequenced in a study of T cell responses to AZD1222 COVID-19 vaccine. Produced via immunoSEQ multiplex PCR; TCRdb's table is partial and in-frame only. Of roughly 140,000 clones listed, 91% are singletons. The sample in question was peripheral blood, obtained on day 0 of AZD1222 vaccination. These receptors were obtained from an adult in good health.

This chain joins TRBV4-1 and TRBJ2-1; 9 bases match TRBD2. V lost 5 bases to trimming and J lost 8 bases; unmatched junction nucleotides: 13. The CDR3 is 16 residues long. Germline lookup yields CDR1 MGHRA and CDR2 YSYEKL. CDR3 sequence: CASSSPPGGGAYEQFF. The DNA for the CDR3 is TGCGCCAGCAGCTCCCCCCCGGGCGGGGGGGCCTATGAGCAGTTCTTC.

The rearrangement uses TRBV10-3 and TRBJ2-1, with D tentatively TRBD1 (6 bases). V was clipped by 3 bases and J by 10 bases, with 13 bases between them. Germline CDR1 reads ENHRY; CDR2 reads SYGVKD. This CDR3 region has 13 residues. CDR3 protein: CAISEQGVREQFF. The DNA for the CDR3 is TGTGCCATCAGTGAACAGGGAGTTCGGGAGCAGTTCTTC.

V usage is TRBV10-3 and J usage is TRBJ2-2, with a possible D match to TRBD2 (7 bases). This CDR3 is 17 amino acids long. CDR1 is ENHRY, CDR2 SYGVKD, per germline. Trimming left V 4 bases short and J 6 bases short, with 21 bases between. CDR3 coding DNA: TGTGCCATCAGTGGGCCCCTAGGGGGGGGCGCCCCCGGGGAGCTGTTTTTT. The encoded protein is CAISGPLGGGAPGELFF.

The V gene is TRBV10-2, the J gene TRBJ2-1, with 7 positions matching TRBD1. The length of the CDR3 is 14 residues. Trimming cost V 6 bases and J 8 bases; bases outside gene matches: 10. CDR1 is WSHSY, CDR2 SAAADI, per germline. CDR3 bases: TGCGCCAGCAGGGGGCAGACAGGGATGCATGAGCAGTTCTTC. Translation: CASRGQTGMHEQFF.

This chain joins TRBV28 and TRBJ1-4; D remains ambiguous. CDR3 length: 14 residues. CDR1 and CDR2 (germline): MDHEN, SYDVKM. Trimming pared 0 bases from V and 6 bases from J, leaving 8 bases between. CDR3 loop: CASSLWEGDEKLFF. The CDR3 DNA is TGTGCCAGCAGTTTATGGGAGGGAGATGAAAAACTGTTTTTT.

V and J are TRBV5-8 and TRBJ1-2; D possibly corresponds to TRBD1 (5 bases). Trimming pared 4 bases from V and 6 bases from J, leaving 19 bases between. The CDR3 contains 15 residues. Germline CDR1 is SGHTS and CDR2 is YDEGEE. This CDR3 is CASSRTIGIGDGYTF. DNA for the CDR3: TGTGCCAGCAGCCGGACAATTGGGATCGGCGATGGCTACACCTTC. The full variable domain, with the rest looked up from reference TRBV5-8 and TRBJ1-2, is EAGVTQSPTHLIKTRGQQATLRCSPISGHTSVYWYQQALGLGLQFLLWYDEGEERNRGNFPPRFSGRQFPNYSSELNVNALELEDSALYLCASSRTIGIGDGYTFGSGTRLTVV.

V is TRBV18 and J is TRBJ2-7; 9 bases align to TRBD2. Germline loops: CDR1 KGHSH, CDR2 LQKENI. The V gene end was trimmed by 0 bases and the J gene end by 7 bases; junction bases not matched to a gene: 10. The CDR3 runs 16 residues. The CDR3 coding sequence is TGTGCCAGCTCACCACCTGGGACTAGCCCCCTAGGGGAGCAGTACTTC. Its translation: CASSPPGTSPLGEQYF.

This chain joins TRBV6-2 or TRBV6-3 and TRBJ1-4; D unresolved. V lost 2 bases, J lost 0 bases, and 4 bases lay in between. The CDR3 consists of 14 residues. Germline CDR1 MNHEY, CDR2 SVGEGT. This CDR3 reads CASSYRATNEKLFF. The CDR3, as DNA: TGTGCCAGCAGTTACCGAGCAACTAATGAAAAACTGTTTTTT.

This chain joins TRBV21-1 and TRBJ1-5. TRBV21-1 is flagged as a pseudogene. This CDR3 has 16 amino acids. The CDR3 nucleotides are TGTGCCAGCAGCAAAGTAGATGGGGGGCGCAATCAGCCCCAGCATTTT. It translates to CASSKVDGGRNQPQHF.

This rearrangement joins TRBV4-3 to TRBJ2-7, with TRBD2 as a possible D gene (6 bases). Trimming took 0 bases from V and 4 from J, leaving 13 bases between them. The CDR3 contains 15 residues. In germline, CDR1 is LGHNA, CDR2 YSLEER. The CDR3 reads CASSQDWDSRYEQYF. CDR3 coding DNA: TGCGCCAGCAGCCAAGATTGGGACTCGAGATACGAGCAGTACTTC.

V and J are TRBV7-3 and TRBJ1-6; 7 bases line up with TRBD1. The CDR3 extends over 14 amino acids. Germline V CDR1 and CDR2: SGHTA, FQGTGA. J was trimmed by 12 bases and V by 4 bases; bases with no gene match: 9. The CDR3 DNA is TGTGCCAGCAGCTCCCCGACAGGGTATGGACCCCTCCACTTT. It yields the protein CASSSPTGYGPLHF.

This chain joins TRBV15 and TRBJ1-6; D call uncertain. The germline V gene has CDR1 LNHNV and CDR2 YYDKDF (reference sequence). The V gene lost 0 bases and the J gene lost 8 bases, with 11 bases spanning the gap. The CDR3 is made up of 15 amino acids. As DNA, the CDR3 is TGTGCCACCAGCAGAGATGGCATTTGGGATTCACCCCTCCACTTT. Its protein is CATSRDGIWDSPLHF. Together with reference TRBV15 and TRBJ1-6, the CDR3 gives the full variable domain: DAMVIQNPRYQVTQFGKPVTLSCSQTLNHNVMYWYQQKSSQAPKLLFHYYDKDFNNEADTPDNFQSRRPNTSFCFLDIRSPGLGDTAMYLCATSRDGIWDSPLHFGNGTRLTVT.

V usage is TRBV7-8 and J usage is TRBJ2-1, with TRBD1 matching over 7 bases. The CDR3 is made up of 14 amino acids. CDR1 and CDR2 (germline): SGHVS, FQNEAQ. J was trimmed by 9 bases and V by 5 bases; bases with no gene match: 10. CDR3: CASSTYDRVGEQFF. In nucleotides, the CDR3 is TGTGCCAGCAGCACTTATGACAGGGTCGGTGAGCAGTTCTTC.

CDR3 protein: CASSPDRQTNEKLFF. As DNA, the CDR3 is TGTGCCAGCAGCCCGGACAGACAAACTAATGAAAAACTGTTTTTT. The V call is TRBV7-9, the J call TRBJ1-4, with D perhaps TRBD1 (6 bases). The CDR3 is made up of 15 amino acids. V lost 5 bases and J lost 1, with 11 bases in between. Germline CDR1 reads SEHNR; CDR2 reads FQNEAQ (reference sequence).

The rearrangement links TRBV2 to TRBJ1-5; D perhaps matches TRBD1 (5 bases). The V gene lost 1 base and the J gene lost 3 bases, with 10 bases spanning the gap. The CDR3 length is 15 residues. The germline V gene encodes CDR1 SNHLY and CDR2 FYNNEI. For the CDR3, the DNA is TGTGCCAGCAGTGAAGTTGAGGGGTTCAATCAGCCCCAGCATTTT. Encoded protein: CASSEVEGFNQPQHF.

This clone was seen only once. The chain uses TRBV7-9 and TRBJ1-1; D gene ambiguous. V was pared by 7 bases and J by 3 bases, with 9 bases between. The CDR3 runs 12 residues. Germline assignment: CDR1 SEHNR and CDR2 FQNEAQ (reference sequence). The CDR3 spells CASKKWDTEAFF. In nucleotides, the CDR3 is TGTGCCAGCAAAAAATGGGACACTGAAGCTTTCTTT.

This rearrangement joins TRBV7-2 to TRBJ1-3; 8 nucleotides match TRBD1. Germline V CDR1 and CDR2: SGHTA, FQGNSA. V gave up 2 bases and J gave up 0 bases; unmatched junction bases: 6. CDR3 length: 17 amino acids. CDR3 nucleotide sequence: TGTGCCAGCAGCTTACGACAGGGGTTCAACTCTGGAAACACCATATATTTT. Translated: CASSLRQGFNSGNTIYF.

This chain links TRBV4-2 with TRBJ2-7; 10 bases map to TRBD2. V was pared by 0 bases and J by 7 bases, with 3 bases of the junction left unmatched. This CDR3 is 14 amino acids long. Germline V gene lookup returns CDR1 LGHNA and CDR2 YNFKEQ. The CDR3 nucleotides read TGTGCCAGCAGCCAAGATGTTAGCGGGAGGGAGCAGTACTTC. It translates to CASSQDVSGREQYF.

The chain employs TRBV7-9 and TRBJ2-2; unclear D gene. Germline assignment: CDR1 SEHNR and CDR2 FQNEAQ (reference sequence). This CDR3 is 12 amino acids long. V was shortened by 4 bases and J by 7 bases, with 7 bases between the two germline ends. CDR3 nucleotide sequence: TGTGCCAGCAGCTATGGTGGCGGGGAGCTGTTTTTT. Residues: CASSYGGGELFF.

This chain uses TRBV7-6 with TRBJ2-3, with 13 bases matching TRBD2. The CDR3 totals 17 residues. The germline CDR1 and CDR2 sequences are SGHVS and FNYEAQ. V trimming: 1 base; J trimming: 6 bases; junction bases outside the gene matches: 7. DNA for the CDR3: TGTGCCAGCAGCTTAGGTGGGACTAGCGGGGTCTGGGATACGCAGTATTTT. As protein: CASSLGGTSGVWDTQYF.

The CDR3, as DNA: TGTGCCACCTCTTTGGGGATCGGAGAGACCCAGTACTTC. Translation: CATSLGIGETQYF. The V call is TRBV12-3 or TRBV12-4, the J call TRBJ2-5; D unresolved. Trimming took off 10 bases at V and 4 bases at J, with 16 bases between the two ends. The CDR3 covers 13 residues.

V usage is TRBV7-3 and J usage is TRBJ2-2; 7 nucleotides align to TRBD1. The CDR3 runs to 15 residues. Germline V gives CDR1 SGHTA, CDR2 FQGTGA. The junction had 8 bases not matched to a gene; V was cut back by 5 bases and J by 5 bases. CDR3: CASSRQGGETGELFF. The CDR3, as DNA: TGTGCCAGCAGCCGACAGGGTGGGGAGACCGGGGAGCTGTTTTTT.

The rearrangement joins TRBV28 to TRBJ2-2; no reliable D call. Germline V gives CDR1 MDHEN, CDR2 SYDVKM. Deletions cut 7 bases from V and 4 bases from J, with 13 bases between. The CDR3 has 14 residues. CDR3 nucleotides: TGTGCCAGCACCTTCCGGCTGGGCACCGGGGAGCTGTTTTTT. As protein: CASTFRLGTGELFF.

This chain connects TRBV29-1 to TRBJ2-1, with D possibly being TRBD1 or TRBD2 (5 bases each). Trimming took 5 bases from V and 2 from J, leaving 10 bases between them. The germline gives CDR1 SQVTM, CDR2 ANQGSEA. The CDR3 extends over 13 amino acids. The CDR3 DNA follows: TGCAGCGTTTTTGGGGGAACCTACAATGAGCAGTTCTTC. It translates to CSVFGGTYNEQFF.

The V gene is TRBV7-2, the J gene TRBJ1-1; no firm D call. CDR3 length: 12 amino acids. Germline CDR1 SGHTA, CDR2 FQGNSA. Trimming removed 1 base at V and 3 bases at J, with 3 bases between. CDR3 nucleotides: TGTGCCAGCAGCTTAGAGCACACTGAAGCTTTCTTT. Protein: CASSLEHTEAFF. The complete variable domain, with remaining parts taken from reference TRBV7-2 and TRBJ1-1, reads GAGVSQSPSNKVTEKGKDVELRCDPISGHTALYWYRQSLGQGLEFLIYFQGNSAPDKSGLPSDRFSAERTGGSVSTLTIQRTQQEDSAVYLCASSLEHTEAFFGQGTRLTVV.